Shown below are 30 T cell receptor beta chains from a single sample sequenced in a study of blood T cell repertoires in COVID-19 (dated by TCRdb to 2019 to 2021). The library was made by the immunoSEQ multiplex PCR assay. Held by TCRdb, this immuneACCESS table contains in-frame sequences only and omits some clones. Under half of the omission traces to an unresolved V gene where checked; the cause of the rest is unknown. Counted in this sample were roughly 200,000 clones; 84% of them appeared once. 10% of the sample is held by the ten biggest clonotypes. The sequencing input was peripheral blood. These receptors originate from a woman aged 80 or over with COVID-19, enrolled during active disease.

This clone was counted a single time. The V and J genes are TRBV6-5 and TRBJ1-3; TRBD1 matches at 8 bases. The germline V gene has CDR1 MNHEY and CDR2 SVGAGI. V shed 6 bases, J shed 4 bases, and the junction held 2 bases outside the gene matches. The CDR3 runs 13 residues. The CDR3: CASRRDRGNTIYF. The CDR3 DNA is TGTGCCAGCAGGCGGGACAGGGGAAACACCATATATTTT.

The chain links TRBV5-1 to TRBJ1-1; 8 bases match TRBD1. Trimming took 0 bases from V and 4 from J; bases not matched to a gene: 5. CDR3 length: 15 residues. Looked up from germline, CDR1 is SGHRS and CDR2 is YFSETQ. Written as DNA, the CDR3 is TGCGCCAGCAGCTTGGCCGGACAGGGACTCACTGAAGCTTTCTTT. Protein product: CASSLAGQGLTEAFF.

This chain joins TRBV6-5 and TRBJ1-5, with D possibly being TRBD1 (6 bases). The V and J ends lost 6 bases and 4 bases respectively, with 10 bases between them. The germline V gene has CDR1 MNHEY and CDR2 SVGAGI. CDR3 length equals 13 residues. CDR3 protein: CASSIRGNQPQHF. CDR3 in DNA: TGTGCCAGCAGCATTAGGGGGAATCAGCCCCAGCATTTT.

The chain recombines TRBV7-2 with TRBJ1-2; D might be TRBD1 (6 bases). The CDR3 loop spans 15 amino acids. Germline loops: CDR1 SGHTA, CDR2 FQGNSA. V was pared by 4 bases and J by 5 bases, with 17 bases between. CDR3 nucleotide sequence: TGTGCCAGCAGCTCACAGGGTCCCAGCCATTATGGCTACACCTTC. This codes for CASSSQGPSHYGYTF.

The chain's CDR3 is CASSLNRGGFREKLFF. The CDR3 DNA follows: TGTGCCAGCAGTTTGAATAGGGGAGGGTTTCGAGAAAAACTGTTTTTT. The genes are TRBV28 and TRBJ1-4; D is possibly TRBD1 (5 bases). Germline CDR1 MDHEN, CDR2 SYDVKM. This CDR3 is built from 16 residues. Trimming took off 3 bases at V and 8 bases at J, with 19 bases between the two ends.

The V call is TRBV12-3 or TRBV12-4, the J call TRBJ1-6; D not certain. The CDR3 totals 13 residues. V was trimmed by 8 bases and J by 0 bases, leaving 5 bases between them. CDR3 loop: CASASSYNSPLHF. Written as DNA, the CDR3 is TGTGCCAGCGCGAGCTCCTATAATTCACCCCTCCACTTT.

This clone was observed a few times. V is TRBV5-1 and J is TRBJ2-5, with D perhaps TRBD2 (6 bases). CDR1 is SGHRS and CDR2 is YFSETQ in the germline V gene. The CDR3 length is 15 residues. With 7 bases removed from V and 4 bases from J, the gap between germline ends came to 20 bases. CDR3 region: CASGVGTSIRETQYF. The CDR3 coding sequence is TGCGCCAGCGGCGTAGGCACTAGCATAAGAGAGACCCAGTACTTC.

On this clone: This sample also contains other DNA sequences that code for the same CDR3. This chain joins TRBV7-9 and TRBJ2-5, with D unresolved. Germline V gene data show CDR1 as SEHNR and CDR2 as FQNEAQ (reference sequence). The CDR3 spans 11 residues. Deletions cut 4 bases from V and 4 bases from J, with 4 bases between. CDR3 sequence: CASSSGETQYF. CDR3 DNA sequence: TGTGCCAGCAGCTCGGGAGAGACCCAGTACTTC.

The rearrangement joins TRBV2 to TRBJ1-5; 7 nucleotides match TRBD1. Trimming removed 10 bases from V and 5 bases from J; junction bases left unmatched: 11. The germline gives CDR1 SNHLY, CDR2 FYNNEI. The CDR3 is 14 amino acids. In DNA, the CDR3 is TGTGCCACCCAACCAGGGGGATTCGATCAGCCCCAGCATTTT. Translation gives CATQPGGFDQPQHF.

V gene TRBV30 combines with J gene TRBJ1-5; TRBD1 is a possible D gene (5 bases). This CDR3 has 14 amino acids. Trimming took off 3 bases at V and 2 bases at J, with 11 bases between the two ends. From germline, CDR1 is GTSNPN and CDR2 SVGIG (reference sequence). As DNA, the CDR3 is TGTGCCTGGAGGTCCGCCAGGGGCAATCAGCCCCAGCATTTT. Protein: CAWRSARGNQPQHF.

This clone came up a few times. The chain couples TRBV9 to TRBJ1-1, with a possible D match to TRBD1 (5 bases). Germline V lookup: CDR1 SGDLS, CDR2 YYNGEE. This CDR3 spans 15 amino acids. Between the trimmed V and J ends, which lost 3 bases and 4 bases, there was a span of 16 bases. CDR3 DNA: TGTGCCAGCAGCGGTGGCCCAGGGATGAGCACTGAAGCTTTCTTT. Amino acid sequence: CASSGGPGMSTEAFF.

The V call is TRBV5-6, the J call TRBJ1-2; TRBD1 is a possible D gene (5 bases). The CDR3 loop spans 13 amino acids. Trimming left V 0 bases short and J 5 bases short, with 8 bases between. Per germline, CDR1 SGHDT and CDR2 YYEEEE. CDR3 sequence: CASSLGQTYGYTF. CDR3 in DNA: TGTGCCAGCAGCTTGGGACAGACGTATGGCTACACCTTC.

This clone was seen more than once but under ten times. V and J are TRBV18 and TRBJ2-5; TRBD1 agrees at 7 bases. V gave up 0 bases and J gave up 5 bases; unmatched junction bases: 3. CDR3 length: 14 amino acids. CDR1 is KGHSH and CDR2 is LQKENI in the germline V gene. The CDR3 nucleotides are TGTGCCAGCTCACCACCGGAGACAGGGGAGACCCAGTACTTC. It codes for CASSPPETGETQYF.

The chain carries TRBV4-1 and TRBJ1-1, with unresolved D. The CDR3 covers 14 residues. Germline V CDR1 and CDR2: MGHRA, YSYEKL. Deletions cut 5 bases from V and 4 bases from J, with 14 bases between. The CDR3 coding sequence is TGCGCCAGCAGCTTACGGGGTGAGGGCACTGAAGCTTTCTTT. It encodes CASSLRGEGTEAFF.

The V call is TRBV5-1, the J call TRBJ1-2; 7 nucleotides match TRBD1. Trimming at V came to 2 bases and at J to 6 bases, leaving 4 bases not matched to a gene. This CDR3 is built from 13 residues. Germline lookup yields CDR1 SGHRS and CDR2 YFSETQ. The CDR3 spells CASSFQGVDGYTF. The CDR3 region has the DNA TGCGCCAGCAGCTTCCAGGGGGTAGATGGCTACACCTTC.

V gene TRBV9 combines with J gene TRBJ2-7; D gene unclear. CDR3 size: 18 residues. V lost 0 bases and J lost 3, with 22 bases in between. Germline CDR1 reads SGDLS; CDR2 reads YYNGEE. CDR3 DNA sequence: TGTGCCAGCAGCGTAGATTACGCTAGATCTTTTGTTCGCTACGAGCAGTACTTC. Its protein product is CASSVDYARSFVRYEQYF.

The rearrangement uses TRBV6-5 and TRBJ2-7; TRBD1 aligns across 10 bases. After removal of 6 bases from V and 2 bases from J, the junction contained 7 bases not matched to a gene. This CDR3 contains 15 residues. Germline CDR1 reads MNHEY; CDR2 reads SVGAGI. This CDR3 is CASRLTGQGTYEQYF. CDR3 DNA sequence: TGTGCCAGCAGATTGACGGGACAGGGGACCTACGAGCAGTACTTC.

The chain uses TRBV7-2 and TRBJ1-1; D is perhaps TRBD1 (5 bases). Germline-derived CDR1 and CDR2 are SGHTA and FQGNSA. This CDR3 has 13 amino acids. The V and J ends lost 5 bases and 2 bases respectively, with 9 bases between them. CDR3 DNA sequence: TGTGCCAGCAGCCCCCAGGGAAACACTGAAGCTTTCTTT. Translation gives CASSPQGNTEAFF.

The CDR3 reads CASSPTDRGIYNEQFF. CDR3 bases: TGTGCCAGCAGTCCCACGGACAGGGGGATCTACAATGAGCAGTTCTTC. The chain joins TRBV27 to TRBJ2-1, with 10 bases lining up with TRBD1. The CDR3 sequence is 16 residues long. V lost 5 bases to trimming and J lost 3 bases; unmatched junction nucleotides: 7. Germline V gives CDR1 MNHEY, CDR2 SMNVEV (reference sequence).

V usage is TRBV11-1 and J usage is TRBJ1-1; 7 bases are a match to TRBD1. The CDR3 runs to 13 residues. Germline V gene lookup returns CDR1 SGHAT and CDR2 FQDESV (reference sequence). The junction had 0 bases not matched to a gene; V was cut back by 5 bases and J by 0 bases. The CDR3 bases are TGTGCCAGCAGCGGACAGGTGAACACTGAAGCTTTCTTT. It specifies CASSGQVNTEAFF. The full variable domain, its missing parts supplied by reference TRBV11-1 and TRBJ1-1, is EAEVAQSPRYKITEKSQAVAFWCDPISGHATLYWYRQILGQGPELLVQFQDESVVDDSQLPKDRFSAERLKGVDSTLKIQPAELGDSAMYLCASSGQVNTEAFFGQGTRLTVV.

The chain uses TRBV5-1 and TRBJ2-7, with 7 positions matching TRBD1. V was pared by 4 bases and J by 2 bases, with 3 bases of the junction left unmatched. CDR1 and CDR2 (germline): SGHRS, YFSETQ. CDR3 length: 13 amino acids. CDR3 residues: CASSPGTAYEQYF. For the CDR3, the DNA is TGCGCCAGCAGCCCCGGGACAGCCTACGAGCAGTACTTC.

CDR3 DNA sequence: TGTGCCAGCAGCCAATATTCGGAGGGGCGGTATGGCTACACCTTC. This codes for CASSQYSEGRYGYTF. The gene calls are TRBV3-1 (or the pseudogene TRBV3-2) and TRBJ1-2, with D possibly matching TRBD1 (5 bases). Trimming stripped 2 bases from V and 5 bases from J, with 15 bases between. The CDR3 loop spans 15 amino acids. Germline CDR1 reads LGHDT; CDR2 reads YNNKEL (reference sequence).

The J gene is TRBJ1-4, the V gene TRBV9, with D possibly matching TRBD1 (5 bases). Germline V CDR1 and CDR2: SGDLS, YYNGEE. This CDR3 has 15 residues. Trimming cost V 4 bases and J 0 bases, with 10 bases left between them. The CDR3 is CASSQRGTTNEKLFF. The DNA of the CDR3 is TGTGCCAGCAGCCAGCGGGGGACAACTAATGAAAAACTGTTTTTT.

CDR3 sequence reads: CASRPYEQSKRETQYF. The CDR3 DNA follows: TGTGCCAGCAGACCATACGAACAGAGTAAGCGGGAGACCCAGTACTTC. The chain is built from TRBV27 and TRBJ2-5; perhaps TRBD2 as D (5 bases). CDR3 length equals 16 residues. Germline V gives CDR1 MNHEY, CDR2 SMNVEV (reference sequence). V lost 6 bases, J lost 5 bases, and 22 bases lay in between.

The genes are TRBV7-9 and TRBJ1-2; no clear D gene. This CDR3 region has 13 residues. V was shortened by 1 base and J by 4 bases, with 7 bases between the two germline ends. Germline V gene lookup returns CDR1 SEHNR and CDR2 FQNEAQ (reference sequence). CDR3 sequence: CASSLGEGYGYTF. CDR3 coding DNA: TGTGCCAGCAGCTTAGGGGAGGGCTATGGCTACACCTTC.

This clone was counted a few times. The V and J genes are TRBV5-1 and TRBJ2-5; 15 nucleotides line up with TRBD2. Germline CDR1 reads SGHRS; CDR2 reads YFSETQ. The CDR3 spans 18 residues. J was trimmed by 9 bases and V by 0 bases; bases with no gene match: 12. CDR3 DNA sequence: TGCGCCAGCAGCTTGGATGGGACTAGCGGGGGGTCAAGCCTGTCCCAGTACTTC. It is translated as CASSLDGTSGGSSLSQYF.

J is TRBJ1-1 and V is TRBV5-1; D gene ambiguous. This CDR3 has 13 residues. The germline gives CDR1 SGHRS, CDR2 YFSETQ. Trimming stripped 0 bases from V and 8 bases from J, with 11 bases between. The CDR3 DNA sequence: TGCGCCAGCAGCTTGGGTCTCCTGGCCGAAGCTTTCTTT. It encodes CASSLGLLAEAFF.

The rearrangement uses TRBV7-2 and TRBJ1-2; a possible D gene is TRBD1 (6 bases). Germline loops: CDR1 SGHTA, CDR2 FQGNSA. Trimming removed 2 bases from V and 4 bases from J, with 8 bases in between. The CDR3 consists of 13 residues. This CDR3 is CASSLRGFYGYTF. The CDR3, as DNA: TGTGCCAGCAGCTTAAGGGGGTTCTATGGCTACACCTTC.

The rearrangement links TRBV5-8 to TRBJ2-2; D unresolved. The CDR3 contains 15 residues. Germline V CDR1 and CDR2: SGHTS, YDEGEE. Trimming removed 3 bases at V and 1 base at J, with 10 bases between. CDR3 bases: TGTGCCAGCAGCTCCCCGTCCGTGAACACCGGGGAGCTGTTTTTT. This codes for CASSSPSVNTGELFF.

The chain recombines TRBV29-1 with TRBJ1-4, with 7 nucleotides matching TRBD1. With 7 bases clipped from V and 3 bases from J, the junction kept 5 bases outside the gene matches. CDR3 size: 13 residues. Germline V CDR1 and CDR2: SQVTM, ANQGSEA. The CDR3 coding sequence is TGCAGCGGCCGGGACAGATCTAATGAAAAACTGTTTTTT. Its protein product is CSGRDRSNEKLFF.